This T cell receptor beta chain came from a study of T cells in Graves' hyperthyroidism and ophthalmopathy. Study-wide points: Researchers found most expanded thyroid clonotypes above 0.001 in blood as well. Ophthalmopathy was separated from stable hyperthyroidism by a 13 V-J model.

Clinical symptoms, serum thyroxine and TRAb, thyroid ultrasound and orbital computed tomography together formed the diagnostic basis. CDR1 SEHNR and CDR2 FQNEAQ come from the germline V gene (reference sequence). The CDR3 has 14 amino acids. With 5 bases clipped from V and 5 bases from J, the junction kept 4 bases outside the gene matches. The TCR beta CDR3 regions underwent amplification using RNA transcripts as the source. During a first-round RT-PCR of the TCR CDR3, the HTBI primer set was used. TCRdb independently ran MiXCR on the multiplex PCR reads; one entry per CDR3 protein. The sample includes about 600,000 distinct CDR3 sequences, 15% to 20% of them seen just once. This clonotype was seen at least ten times. Its target is not known.

The sequenced sample was blood. The rearrangement uses TRBV7-9 and TRBJ2-1; 9 nucleotides match TRBD1. This sequence originates from a woman aged 40 to 50 with Graves' ophthalmopathy. CDR3 nucleotide sequence: TGTGCCAGCAGCAAGACAGGGGGACACAATGAGCAGTTCTTC. Residues: CASSKTGGHNEQFF.